Below are 18 T cell receptor beta chains sequenced from a single sample in a study of beta chain features in type 1 diabetes. The sequenced template was cDNA made from the entire isolated RNA. The assay was immunoSEQ multiplex PCR, and TCRdb's table has in-frame clones only and misses some. Here the sample spans almost 350,000 clones, 8% being singletons. The sequenced sample was central memory CD4+ T cells from blood. The receptor source for this set is a woman under 30 in good health.

This clone was seen a few times. V usage is TRBV18 and J usage is TRBJ2-5; either TRBD1 or TRBD2 may supply D (5 bases each). Between the trimmed V and J ends, which lost 4 bases and 5 bases, there was a span of 20 bases. Germline V lookup: CDR1 KGHSH, CDR2 LQKENI. The CDR3 covers 16 residues. The CDR3 sequence: CASSRLIGAGTETQYF. The DNA of the CDR3 is TGTGCCAGCTCACGTCTTATCGGGGCCGGCACGGAGACCCAGTACTTC.

The genes are TRBV15 and TRBJ1-4; D perhaps matches TRBD1 (6 bases). The CDR3 loop spans 15 amino acids. Trimming cost V 0 bases and J 5 bases, with 10 bases left between them. Germline values: CDR1 LNHNV, CDR2 YYDKDF (reference sequence). The CDR3, as DNA: TGTGCCACCAGCAGAGATCCAGGGGCAAATGAAAAACTGTTTTTT. This gives the protein CATSRDPGANEKLFF. The variable domain in full, with the rest retrieved from reference TRBV15 and TRBJ1-4, is DAMVIQNPRYQVTQFGKPVTLSCSQTLNHNVMYWYQQKSSQAPKLLFHYYDKDFNNEADTPDNFQSRRPNTSFCFLDIRSPGLGDTAMYLCATSRDPGANEKLFFGSGTQLSVL.

The rearrangement uses TRBV28 and TRBJ2-5; 7 bases are shared with TRBD2. The ends lost 3 bases at V and 2 bases at J; junction bases unmatched: 6. Germline values: CDR1 MDHEN, CDR2 SYDVKM. The CDR3 covers 15 residues. DNA for the CDR3: TGTGCCAGCAGTTTTGTGGGAGGGCGTCAAGAGACCCAGTACTTC. Translated: CASSFVGGRQETQYF.

The J gene is TRBJ2-6, the V gene TRBV11-1; the match to TRBD1 covers 7 bases. This CDR3 has 16 amino acids. Germline CDR1 SGHAT, CDR2 FQDESV (reference sequence). Trimming removed 4 bases from V and 0 bases from J; junction bases left unmatched: 3. The CDR3 spells CASSSNRGSGANVLTF. The CDR3 bases are TGTGCCAGCAGCTCAAACAGGGGCTCTGGGGCCAACGTCCTGACTTTC.

This sequence joins TRBV28 and TRBJ2-7; tentatively, D is TRBD1 (6 bases). The CDR3 spans 13 residues. Deletions cut 5 bases from V and 3 bases from J, with 11 bases between. The germline V gene has CDR1 MDHEN and CDR2 SYDVKM. The CDR3 coding sequence is TGTGCCAGCAGTCGACAGGACCTCTACGAGCAGTACTTC. Protein: CASSRQDLYEQYF.

This clone was observed a handful of times. The chain recombines TRBV4-2 with TRBJ2-5; D possibly corresponds to TRBD1 (7 bases). Germline CDR1 is LGHNA and CDR2 is YNFKEQ. Trimming pared 1 base from V and 5 bases from J, leaving 11 bases between. The CDR3 length is 14 residues. The CDR3 loop is CASSQGGTVETQYF. Written as DNA, the CDR3 is TGTGCCAGCAGCCAAGGCGGGACAGTCGAGACCCAGTACTTC.

This clone was recorded a few times. The rearrangement links TRBV19 to TRBJ1-5; 11 bases are a match to TRBD1. Germline V gene lookup returns CDR1 LNHDA and CDR2 SQIVND (reference sequence). This CDR3 is built from 16 residues. V dropped 10 bases and J dropped 0; count of bases not matched to a gene: 8. CDR3 sequence: CATRTGGAYSNQPQHF. CDR3 nucleotide sequence: TGTGCCACCCGGACAGGGGGCGCGTATAGCAATCAGCCCCAGCATTTT.

This clone was recorded a few times. The chain combines TRBV18 with TRBJ2-7, with TRBD2 identical over 8 bases. Unmatched junction bases numbered 4, after V lost 2 bases and J lost 4 bases. The CDR3 loop spans 14 amino acids. The germline V gene encodes CDR1 KGHSH and CDR2 LQKENI. CDR3 DNA sequence: TGTGCCAGCTCACCAACGGGAGGGCGGTACGAGCAGTACTTC. It translates to CASSPTGGRYEQYF.

This clone appeared a few times. The rearrangement joins TRBV7-2 to TRBJ1-1, with a weak D call TRBD1 (6 bases). Germline-derived CDR1 and CDR2 are SGHTA and FQGNSA. The CDR3 has 14 residues. V was cut by 7 bases and J by 3 bases, with 15 bases left in between. The DNA for the CDR3 is TGTGCCAGCACTCGACAGGAAGGGTACACTGAAGCTTTCTTT. Protein product: CASTRQEGYTEAFF.

This clone was counted only a few times. The chain employs TRBV5-1 and TRBJ2-7; D may be TRBD1 (5 bases). The CDR3 has 15 residues. The germline V and J ends were trimmed by 0 bases and 4 bases, with 14 bases remaining between them. Germline values: CDR1 SGHRS, CDR2 YFSETQ. CDR3 region: CASSLAILDTYEQYF. The CDR3 DNA is TGCGCCAGCAGCTTGGCGATTCTGGACACATACGAGCAGTACTTC. The full variable domain, with the rest looked up from reference TRBV5-1 and TRBJ2-7, is KAGVTQTPRYLIKTRGQQVTLSCSPISGHRSVSWYQQTPGQGLQFLFEYFSETQRNKGNFPGRFSGRQFSNSRSEMNVSTLELGDSALYLCASSLAILDTYEQYFGPGTRLTVT.

The CDR3 loop reads CASSPIHRVNYEKLFF. CDR3 coding DNA: TGTGCCAGCAGTCCTATCCACAGGGTTAATTATGAAAAACTGTTTTTT. This sequence joins TRBV28 and TRBJ1-4; possible D gene TRBD1, 6 bases. This CDR3 is 16 amino acids long. Germline CDR1 reads MDHEN; CDR2 reads SYDVKM. V shed 5 bases and J shed 6 bases, with 19 bases lying between them.

This clone was observed a handful of times. The chain uses TRBV7-3 and TRBJ2-1; 11 nucleotides line up with TRBD2. The CDR3 runs to 14 residues. The ends lost 5 bases at V and 5 bases at J; junction bases unmatched: 2. Germline V gene sequence: CDR1 SGHTA, CDR2 FQGTGA. The CDR3 nucleotides are TGTGCCAGCAGCGTAGCGGGAGGGGACAATGAGCAGTTCTTC. As protein: CASSVAGGDNEQFF.

This clone was found a few times. Other DNA sequences in this specimen translate into the identical CDR3. V gene TRBV4-3 combines with J gene TRBJ2-1; tentatively, D is TRBD2 (5 bases). Germline lookup yields CDR1 LGHNA and CDR2 YSLEER. V was pared by 0 bases and J by 4 bases, with 13 bases between. The CDR3 is 16 residues long. CDR3 DNA: TGCGCCAGCAGCCAAGATTCGGCGGGCCCTTACAATGAGCAGTTCTTC. This translates into CASSQDSAGPYNEQFF.

This clone has just a few counts. At the DNA level, this CDR3 is encoded by other sequences in the same sample as well. This chain connects TRBV5-6 to TRBJ2-1, with TRBD1 matching over 8 bases. V was pared by 4 bases and J by 10 bases, with 1 base of the junction left unmatched. There are 11 residues in the CDR3. Per germline, CDR1 SGHDT and CDR2 YYEEEE. Here the CDR3 reads CASSRTGEQFF. The CDR3 DNA follows: TGTGCCAGCAGCCGGACAGGGGAGCAGTTCTTC.

Concerning this clone itself: Distinct nucleotide sequences in the sample also encode this CDR3. This chain links TRBV7-2 with TRBJ2-3; the D is unclear. The length of the CDR3 is 15 residues. The germline CDR1 and CDR2 sequences are SGHTA and FQGNSA. Deletions cut 1 base from V and 3 bases from J, with 11 bases between. CDR3 sequence (DNA): TGTGCCAGCAGCTTAGGTGCCTCAAGTACAGATACGCAGTATTTT. Translated: CASSLGASSTDTQYF.

This clone was observed a handful of times. The rearrangement joins TRBV7-9 to TRBJ2-3; D may be TRBD2 (6 bases). Germline CDR1 is SEHNR and CDR2 is FQNEAQ (reference sequence). The CDR3 has 11 amino acids. The CDR3 reads CAGGNTDTQYF. CDR3 DNA: TGTGCGGGCGGGAACACAGATACGCAGTATTTT.

This clone was found a few times. The chain links TRBV18 to TRBJ2-5; D not certain. TRBJ2-7 matches the DNA end more closely, so the J call is doubtful. This CDR3 is 15 amino acids long. Looked up from germline, CDR1 is KGHSH and CDR2 is LQKENI. The DNA for the CDR3 is TGTGCCAGCTCACCACCAAACTTACCGGGCTACGAGCAGTACTTC. The encoded protein is CASSPPNLPGYEQYF.

The table lists this clone with a few counts. J is TRBJ2-1 and V is TRBV6-5, with TRBD2 matching 9 bases. The germline V gene encodes CDR1 MNHEY and CDR2 SVGAGI. The CDR3 loop spans 13 amino acids. The V and J ends lost 0 bases and 14 bases, in that order; junction bases with no gene match: 5. The CDR3 bases are TGTGCCAGCAGTTACTCGGGCGGGAGGGAAAAGTTCTTC. Translated, it gives CASSYSGGREKFF.